A single sample gave rise to the 15 T cell receptor beta chains below, sequenced in a study of cytomegalovirus exposure and HLA in healthy donors (TCRdb year 2017). The library came from the immunoSEQ multiplex PCR assay. A mixture of 60 forward primers for TCR Vbeta segments and 13 reverse primers for TCR Jbeta segments was used in the multiplex PCR. TCRdb mirrors the immuneACCESS table, restricted to in-frame sequences. Some clones are absent from its copies; in checked studies, under half trace to an unresolved V gene, and the reason for the others is unknown. The sample table lists some 57,000 clones, approximately 70% of them with a count of one. The biggest ten clones account for approximately 20% of the sample. The sequencing input was PBMCs. The receptors originated from a woman in her sixties in good health and CMV-seropositive.

J is TRBJ2-3 and V is TRBV7-2, with TRBD1 matching 11 bases. The CDR3 has 17 residues. V gave up 3 bases and J gave up 2 bases; unmatched junction bases: 7. Germline CDR1 and CDR2: SGHTA and FQGNSA. The DNA of the CDR3 is TGTGCCAGCAGCTTTGGGACAGGGGGGAAATTCACAGATACGCAGTATTTT. Amino acids: CASSFGTGGKFTDTQYF.

The rearrangement joins TRBV15 to TRBJ1-2; TRBD1 aligns across 9 bases. Unmatched junction bases numbered 6, after V lost 3 bases and J lost 4 bases. Germline CDR1 reads LNHNV; CDR2 reads YYDKDF (reference sequence). This CDR3 spans 15 amino acids. Written as DNA, the CDR3 is TGTGCCACCAGCAGCAAAACAGGGGGCAGCTATGGCTACACCTTC. Translation: CATSSKTGGSYGYTF.

This chain links TRBV4-3 with TRBJ1-4, with 7 bases matching TRBD1. After removal of 4 bases from V and 4 bases from J, the junction contained 6 bases not matched to a gene. The CDR3 has 15 amino acids. CDR1 is LGHNA, CDR2 YSLEER, per germline. CDR3 nucleotide sequence: TGCGCCAGCAGCCGACAGGGAAGCCTTAATGAAAAACTGTTTTTT. It specifies CASSRQGSLNEKLFF.

The V gene is TRBV10-2, the J gene TRBJ2-5; 12 bases agree with TRBD2. The DNA end lines up better with TRBJ2-7; the J call may be wrong. The CDR3 consists of 16 residues. Germline V lookup: CDR1 WSHSY, CDR2 SAAADI. The CDR3 loop is CASSYPPSGGAYEQYF. As DNA, the CDR3 is TGCGCCAGCAGTTATCCCCCTAGCGGGGGGGCGTACGAGCAGTACTTC.

This chain links TRBV4-3 with TRBJ2-7, with D perhaps matching TRBD2 (6 bases). With 0 bases removed from V and 6 bases from J, the gap between germline ends came to 18 bases. The CDR3 is 16 amino acids. Germline CDR1 and CDR2: LGHNA and YSLEER. DNA for the CDR3: TGCGCCAGCAGCCAAGATTACCTAGACGGGGGTGGCGAGCAGTACTTC. Translated, it gives CASSQDYLDGGGEQYF.

The V call is TRBV19, the J call TRBJ1-1; D is possibly TRBD1 (6 bases). CDR1 and CDR2 from the germline V gene are LNHDA and SQIVND (reference sequence). Trimming stripped 10 bases from V and 8 bases from J, with 20 bases between. This CDR3 is built from 13 residues. In DNA form, the CDR3 reads TGTGCCACCCGACAGTCCTCAAGGGGGGAAGCTTTCTTT. Its protein is CATRQSSRGEAFF.

This chain joins TRBV11-2 and TRBJ1-2; weak D call: TRBD1 (5 bases). V lost 3 bases and J 2 bases, leaving 19 bases between the germline ends. The CDR3 has 17 amino acids. Per the germline V gene, CDR1 is SGHAT and CDR2 is FQNNGV. Written as DNA, the CDR3 is TGTGCCAGCAGCTTGCAGCGGGGCAGGGTATCAAACTATGGCTACACCTTC. This gives the protein CASSLQRGRVSNYGYTF.

The V gene is TRBV25-1, the J gene TRBJ2-1; tentatively, D is TRBD2 (6 bases). Between the trimmed V and J ends, which lost 4 bases and 7 bases, there was a span of 20 bases. The CDR3 is 16 amino acids. Germline V CDR1 and CDR2: MGHDK, SYGVNS. CDR3 coding DNA: TGTGCCAGCAGTGTTCCGTGGGGAGGTCTGCGGAATGAGCAGTTCTTC. This sequence encodes CASSVPWGGLRNEQFF.

This clone was recorded once. This sequence joins TRBV13 and TRBJ1-1, with D possibly TRBD1 on 6 matching bases. Germline-derived CDR1 and CDR2 are PRHDT and FYEKMQ (reference sequence). This CDR3 spans 19 amino acids. The V end lost 5 bases, the J end lost 3 bases, and 28 bases lay between the germline ends. The CDR3 here is CASSLEPWWQGRVDTEAFF. In DNA form, the CDR3 reads TGTGCCAGCAGCCTAGAGCCCTGGTGGCAGGGGAGGGTAGACACTGAAGCTTTCTTT.

V usage is TRBV4-3 and J usage is TRBJ1-1, with a weak D call TRBD1 (5 bases). This CDR3 comprises 16 residues. The ends were cut back, 3 bases at V and 4 bases at J, with 18 bases in the middle. Per the germline V gene, CDR1 is LGHNA and CDR2 is YSLEER. CDR3 protein: CASSQGGGGIGTEAFF. The CDR3, as DNA: TGCGCCAGCAGCCAGGGCGGCGGGGGTATAGGCACTGAAGCTTTCTTT.

The chain joins TRBV27 to TRBJ1-2, with D possibly being TRBD1 (5 bases). Germline V gene lookup returns CDR1 MNHEY and CDR2 SMNVEV (reference sequence). With 3 bases removed from V and 4 bases from J, the gap between germline ends came to 12 bases. The CDR3 covers 14 residues. CDR3 sequence: CASSLGGIPYGYTF. CDR3 nucleotide sequence: TGTGCCAGCAGTTTGGGGGGGATCCCCTATGGCTACACCTTC.

This clone appeared once. The chain couples TRBV2 to TRBJ1-5; 8 positions match TRBD1. Germline loops: CDR1 SNHLY, CDR2 FYNNEI. The CDR3 is 15 residues long. The V and J ends lost 7 bases and 1 base, in that order; junction bases with no gene match: 6. The CDR3 spells CASTRTGLSNQPQHF. The CDR3 region has the DNA TGTGCCAGCACCCGGACAGGGCTGAGCAATCAGCCCCAGCATTTT.

This clone was recorded only once. The likely explanation is a read error, given a far larger clone one base away. V is TRBV6-6 and J is TRBJ1-5, with a tentative D call TRBD1 (6 bases). This CDR3 contains 12 residues. Germline V gene sequence: CDR1 MNHNY, CDR2 SVGAGI (reference sequence). CDR3 protein: CVSSIQGQPQHF. The CDR3 DNA sequence: TGTGTCAGCAGTATACAGGGTCAGCCCCAGCATTTT.

This clone was counted between two and nine times. The chain has TRBV2 and TRBJ1-1, with D tentatively TRBD1 (5 bases). The V gene's germline CDR1 is SNHLY and CDR2 FYNNEI. The V end was cut by 6 bases, the J end by 4 bases, with 15 bases between. CDR3 size: 14 residues. CDR3 sequence: CASRKGVLGTEAFF. In nucleotides, the CDR3 is TGTGCCAGCAGGAAAGGGGTCTTGGGCACTGAAGCTTTCTTT.

This chain connects TRBV6-5 to TRBJ2-7; D might be TRBD1 (5 bases). CDR3 length: 15 amino acids. With 2 bases removed from V and 7 bases from J, the gap between germline ends came to 18 bases. CDR1 and CDR2 from the germline V gene are MNHEY and SVGAGI. The CDR3 bases are TGTGCCAGCAGTTACGTAAGCAGGGTGCATGGGGAGCAGTACTTC. It yields the protein CASSYVSRVHGEQYF.